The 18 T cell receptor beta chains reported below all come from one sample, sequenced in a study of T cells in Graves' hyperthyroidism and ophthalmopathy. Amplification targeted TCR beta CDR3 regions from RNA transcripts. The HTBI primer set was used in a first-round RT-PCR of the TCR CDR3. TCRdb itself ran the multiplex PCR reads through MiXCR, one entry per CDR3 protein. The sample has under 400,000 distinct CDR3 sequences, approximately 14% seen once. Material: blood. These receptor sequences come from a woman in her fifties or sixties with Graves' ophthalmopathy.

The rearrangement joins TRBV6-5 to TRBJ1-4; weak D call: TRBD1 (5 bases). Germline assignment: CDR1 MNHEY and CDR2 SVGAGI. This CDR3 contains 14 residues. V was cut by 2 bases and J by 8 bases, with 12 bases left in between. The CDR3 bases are TGTGCCAGCAGTTACGCCCAGGGCGGAGAAAAACTGTTTTTT. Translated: CASSYAQGGEKLFF.

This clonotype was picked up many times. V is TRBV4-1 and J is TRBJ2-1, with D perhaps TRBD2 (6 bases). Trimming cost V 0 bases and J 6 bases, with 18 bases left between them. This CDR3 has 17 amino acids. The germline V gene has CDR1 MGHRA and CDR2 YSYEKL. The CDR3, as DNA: TGCGCCAGCAGCCAAGAAGAGGCGGGACTCCTGGTCAATGAGCAGTTCTTC. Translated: CASSQEEAGLLVNEQFF.

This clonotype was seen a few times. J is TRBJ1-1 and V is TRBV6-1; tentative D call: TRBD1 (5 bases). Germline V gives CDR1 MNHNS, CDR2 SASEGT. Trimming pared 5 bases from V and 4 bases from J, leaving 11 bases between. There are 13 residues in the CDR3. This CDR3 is CASSPLGGTEAFF. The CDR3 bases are TGTGCCAGCAGTCCCCTGGGGGGCACTGAAGCTTTCTTT.

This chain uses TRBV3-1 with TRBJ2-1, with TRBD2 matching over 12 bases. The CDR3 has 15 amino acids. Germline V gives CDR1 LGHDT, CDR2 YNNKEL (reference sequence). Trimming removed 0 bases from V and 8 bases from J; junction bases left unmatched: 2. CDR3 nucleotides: TGTGCCAGCAGCCAAGACCTAGCGGGAGGGCATGAGCAGTTCTTC. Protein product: CASSQDLAGGHEQFF.

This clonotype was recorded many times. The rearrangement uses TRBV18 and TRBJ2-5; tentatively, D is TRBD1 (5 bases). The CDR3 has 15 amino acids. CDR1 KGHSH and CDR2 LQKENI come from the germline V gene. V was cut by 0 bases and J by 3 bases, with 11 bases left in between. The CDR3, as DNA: TGTGCCAGCTCACCACCCCGGCAGGGAAAAGAGACCCAGTACTTC. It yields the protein CASSPPRQGKETQYF.

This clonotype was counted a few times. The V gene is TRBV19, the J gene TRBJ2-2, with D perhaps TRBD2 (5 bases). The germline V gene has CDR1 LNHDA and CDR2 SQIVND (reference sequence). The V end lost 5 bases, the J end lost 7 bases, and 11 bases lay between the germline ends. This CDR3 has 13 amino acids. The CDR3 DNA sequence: TGTGCCAGTAGTCCACAACGGGGCGGGGAGCTGTTTTTT. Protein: CASSPQRGGELFF.

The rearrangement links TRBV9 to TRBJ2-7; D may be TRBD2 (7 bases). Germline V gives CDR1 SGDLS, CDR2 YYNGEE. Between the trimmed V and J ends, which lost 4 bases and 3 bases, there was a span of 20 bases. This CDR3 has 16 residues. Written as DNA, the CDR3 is TGTGCCAGCAGCCCAGACGGGGAAGGGGGGGGCTACGAGCAGTACTTC. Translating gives CASSPDGEGGGYEQYF.

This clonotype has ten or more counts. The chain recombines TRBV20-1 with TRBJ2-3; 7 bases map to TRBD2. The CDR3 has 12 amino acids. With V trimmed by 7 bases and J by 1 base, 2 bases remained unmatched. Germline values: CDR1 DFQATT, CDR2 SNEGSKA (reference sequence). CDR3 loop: CSGAGGTDTQYF. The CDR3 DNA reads TGCAGTGGGGCGGGAGGCACAGATACGCAGTATTTT.

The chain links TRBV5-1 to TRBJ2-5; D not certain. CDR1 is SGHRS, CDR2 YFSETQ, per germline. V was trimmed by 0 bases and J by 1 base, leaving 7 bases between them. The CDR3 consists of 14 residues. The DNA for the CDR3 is TGCGCCAGCAGCTTGGAGGCGACCCAAGAGACCCAGTACTTC. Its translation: CASSLEATQETQYF. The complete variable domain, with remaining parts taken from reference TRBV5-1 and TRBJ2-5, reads KAGVTQTPRYLIKTRGQQVTLSCSPISGHRSVSWYQQTPGQGLQFLFEYFSETQRNKGNFPGRFSGRQFSNSRSEMNVSTLELGDSALYLCASSLEATQETQYFGPGTRLLVL.

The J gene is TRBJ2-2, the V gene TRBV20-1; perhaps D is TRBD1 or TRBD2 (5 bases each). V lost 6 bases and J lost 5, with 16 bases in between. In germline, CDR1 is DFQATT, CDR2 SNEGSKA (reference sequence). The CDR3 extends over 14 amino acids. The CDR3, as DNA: TGCAGTGCGGAACCGGGACCACAAACCGGGGAGCTGTTTTTT. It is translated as CSAEPGPQTGELFF.

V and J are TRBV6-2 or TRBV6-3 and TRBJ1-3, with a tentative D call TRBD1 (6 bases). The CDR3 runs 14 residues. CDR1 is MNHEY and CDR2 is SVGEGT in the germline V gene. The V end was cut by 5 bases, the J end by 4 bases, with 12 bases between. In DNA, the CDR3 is TGTGCCAGCAGTATACAGGGTTTCGGAAACACCATATATTTT. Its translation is CASSIQGFGNTIYF.

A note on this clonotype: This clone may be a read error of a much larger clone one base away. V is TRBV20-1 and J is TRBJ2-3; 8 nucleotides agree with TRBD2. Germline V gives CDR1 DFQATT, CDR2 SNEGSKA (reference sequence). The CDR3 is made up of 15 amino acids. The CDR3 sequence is CSARVPAGVTVTQYF. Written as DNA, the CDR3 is TGCAGTGCTAGAGTCCCAGCGGGAGTTACAGTTACGCAGTATTTT.

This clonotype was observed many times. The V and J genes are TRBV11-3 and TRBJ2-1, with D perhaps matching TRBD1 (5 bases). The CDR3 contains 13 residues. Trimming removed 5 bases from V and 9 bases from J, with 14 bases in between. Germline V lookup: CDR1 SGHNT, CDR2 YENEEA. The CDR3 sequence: CASSKRVGAEQFF. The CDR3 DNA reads TGTGCCAGCAGCAAACGGGTTGGGGCTGAGCAGTTCTTC. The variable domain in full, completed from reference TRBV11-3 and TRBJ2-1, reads EAGVVQSPRYKIIEKKQPVAFWCNPISGHNTLYWYLQNLGQGPELLIRYENEEAVDDSQLPKDRFSAERLKGVDSTLKIQPAELGDSAVYLCASSKRVGAEQFFGPGTRLTVL.

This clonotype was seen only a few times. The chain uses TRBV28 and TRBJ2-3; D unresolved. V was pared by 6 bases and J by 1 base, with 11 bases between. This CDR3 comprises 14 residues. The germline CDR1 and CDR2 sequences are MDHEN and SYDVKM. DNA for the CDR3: TGTGCCAGCAGCCACCCTGAGGGCACAGATACGCAGTATTTT. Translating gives CASSHPEGTDTQYF.

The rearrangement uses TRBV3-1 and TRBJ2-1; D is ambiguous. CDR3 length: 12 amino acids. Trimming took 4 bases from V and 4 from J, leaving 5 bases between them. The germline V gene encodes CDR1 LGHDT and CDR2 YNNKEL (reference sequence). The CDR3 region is CASSPRYNEQFF. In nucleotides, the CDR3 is TGTGCCAGCAGCCCGCGGTACAATGAGCAGTTCTTC.

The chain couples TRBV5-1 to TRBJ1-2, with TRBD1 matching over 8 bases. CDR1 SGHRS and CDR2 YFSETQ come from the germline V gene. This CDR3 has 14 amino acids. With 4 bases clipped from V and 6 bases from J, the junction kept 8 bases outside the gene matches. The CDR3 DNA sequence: TGCGCCAGCAGCCTTATGCCGACAGGGGATGGCTACACCTTC. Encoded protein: CASSLMPTGDGYTF.

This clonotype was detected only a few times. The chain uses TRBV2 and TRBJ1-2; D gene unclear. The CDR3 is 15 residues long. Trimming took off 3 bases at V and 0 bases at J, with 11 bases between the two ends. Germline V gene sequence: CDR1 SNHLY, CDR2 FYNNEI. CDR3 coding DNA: TGTGCCAGCAGTGAGGCCCGTACAGCTAACTATGGCTACACCTTC. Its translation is CASSEARTANYGYTF.

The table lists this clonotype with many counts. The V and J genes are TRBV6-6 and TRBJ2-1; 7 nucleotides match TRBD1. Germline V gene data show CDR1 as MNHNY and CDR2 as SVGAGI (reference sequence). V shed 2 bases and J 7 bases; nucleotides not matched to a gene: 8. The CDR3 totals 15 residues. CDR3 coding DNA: TGTGCCAGCAGTTACCCTCGACAGGGTCGAAATGAGCAGTTCTTC. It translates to CASSYPRQGRNEQFF.